These 5 T cell receptor beta chains were all obtained from the same sample, sequenced in a study of T cell responses to AZD1222 COVID-19 vaccine. Sequenced by immunoSEQ multiplex PCR; TCRdb stores in-frame clones only, minus some. The table shows approximately 140,000 clones, with roughly 90% occurring only once. The sample consisted of peripheral blood, taken 28 days after the second AZD1222 dose. These receptors were taken from an adult who received the AZD1222 COVID-19 vaccine.

This clone was seen just once. The rearrangement uses TRBV10-1 and TRBJ2-7; D ambiguous. Trimming pared 0 bases from V and 2 bases from J, leaving 8 bases between. Germline loops: CDR1 WNHNN, CDR2 SYGVQD (reference sequence). The CDR3 runs 14 residues. CDR3 region: CASSESSQPYEQYF. Here the CDR3 DNA reads TGCGCCAGCAGTGAGTCTTCGCAGCCCTACGAGCAGTACTTC.

The chain has TRBV30 and TRBJ2-7; D not resolved. Between the trimmed V and J ends, which lost 0 bases and 3 bases, there was a span of 9 bases. Looked up from germline, CDR1 is GTSNPN and CDR2 is SVGIG (reference sequence). This CDR3 has 13 residues. DNA for the CDR3: TGTGCCTGGAGTGTTGGCGAGGACTACGAGCAGTACTTC. This encodes CAWSVGEDYEQYF.

This clone appeared once. The chain recombines TRBV11-2 with TRBJ2-3; a weak D match, TRBD1 (7 bases). Germline CDR1 reads SGHAT; CDR2 reads FQNNGV. The CDR3 is 16 residues long. Trimming left V 1 base short and J 0 bases short, with 11 bases between. CDR3 amino acids: CASSLVEGASTDTQYF. The CDR3 DNA sequence: TGTGCCAGCAGCTTAGTGGAGGGGGCTAGCACAGATACGCAGTATTTT.

The chain employs TRBV18 and TRBJ1-2, with D unclear. Trimming removed 5 bases at V and 8 bases at J, with 18 bases between. This CDR3 spans 14 amino acids. Per germline, CDR1 KGHSH and CDR2 LQKENI. Here the CDR3 reads CASSTMDGVEGYTF. For the CDR3, the DNA is TGTGCCAGCTCAACCATGGACGGTGTTGAGGGCTACACCTTC.

The CDR3 reads CASSLPPGLYQPQHF. As DNA, the CDR3 is TGTGCCAGCAGCTTACCACCGGGTCTATATCAGCCCCAGCATTTT. The chain joins TRBV7-8 to TRBJ1-5; D remains ambiguous. CDR1 is SGHVS, CDR2 FQNEAQ, per germline. The CDR3 length is 15 residues. Trimming took off 2 bases at V and 5 bases at J, with 13 bases between the two ends.